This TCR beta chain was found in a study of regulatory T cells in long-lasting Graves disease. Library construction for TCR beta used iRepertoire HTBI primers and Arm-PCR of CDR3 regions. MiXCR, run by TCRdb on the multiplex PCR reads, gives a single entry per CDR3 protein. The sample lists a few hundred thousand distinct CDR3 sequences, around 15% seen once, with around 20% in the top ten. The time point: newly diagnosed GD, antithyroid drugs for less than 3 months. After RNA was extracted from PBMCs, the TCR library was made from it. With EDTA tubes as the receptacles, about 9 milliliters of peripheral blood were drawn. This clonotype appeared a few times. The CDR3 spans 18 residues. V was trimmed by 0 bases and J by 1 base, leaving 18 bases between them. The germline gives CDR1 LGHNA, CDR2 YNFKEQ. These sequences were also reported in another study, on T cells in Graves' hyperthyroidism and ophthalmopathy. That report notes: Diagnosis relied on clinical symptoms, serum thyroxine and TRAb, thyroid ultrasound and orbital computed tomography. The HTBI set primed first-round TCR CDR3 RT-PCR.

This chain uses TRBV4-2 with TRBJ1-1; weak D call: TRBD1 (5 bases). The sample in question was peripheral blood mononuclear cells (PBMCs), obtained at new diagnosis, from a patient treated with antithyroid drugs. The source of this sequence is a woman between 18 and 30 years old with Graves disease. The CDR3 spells CASSQDSPGRLSNTEAFF. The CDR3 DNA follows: TGTGCCAGCAGCCAAGATAGCCCGGGACGTCTTTCGAACACTGAAGCTTTCTTT.